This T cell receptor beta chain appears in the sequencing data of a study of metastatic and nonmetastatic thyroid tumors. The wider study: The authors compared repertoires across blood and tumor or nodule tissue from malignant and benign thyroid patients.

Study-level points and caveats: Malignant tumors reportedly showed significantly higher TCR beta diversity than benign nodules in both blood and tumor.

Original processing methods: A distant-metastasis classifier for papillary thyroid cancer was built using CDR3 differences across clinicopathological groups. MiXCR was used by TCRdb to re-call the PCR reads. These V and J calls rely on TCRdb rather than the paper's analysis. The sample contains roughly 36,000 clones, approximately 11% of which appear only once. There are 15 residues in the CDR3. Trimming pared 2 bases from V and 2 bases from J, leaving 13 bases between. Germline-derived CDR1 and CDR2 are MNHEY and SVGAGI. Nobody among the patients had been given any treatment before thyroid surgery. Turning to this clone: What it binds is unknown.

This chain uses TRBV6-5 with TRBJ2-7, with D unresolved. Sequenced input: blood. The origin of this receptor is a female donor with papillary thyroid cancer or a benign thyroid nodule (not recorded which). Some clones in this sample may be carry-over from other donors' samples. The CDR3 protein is CASSYTQACAYEQYF. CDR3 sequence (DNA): TGTGCCAGCAGTTACACCCAGGCCTGCGCCTACGAGCAGTACTTC.